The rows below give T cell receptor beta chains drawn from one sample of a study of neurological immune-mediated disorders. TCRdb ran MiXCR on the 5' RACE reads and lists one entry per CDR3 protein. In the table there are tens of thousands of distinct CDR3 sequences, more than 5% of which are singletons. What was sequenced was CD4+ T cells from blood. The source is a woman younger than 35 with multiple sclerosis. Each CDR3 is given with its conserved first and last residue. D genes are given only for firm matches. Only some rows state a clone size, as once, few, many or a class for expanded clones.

cdr3_nt: TGTGCCACCAGTGATTTAAAGGGACGGGCGAGAGTCTACACCTTC; cdr3_aa: CATSDLKGRARVYTF; v_call: TRBV24-1; d_call: .; j_call: TRBJ1-2; clone_size: many
cdr3_nt: TGCAGTGGCCTACTAGCGGGGGCGAACGAGCAGTACTTC; cdr3_aa: CSGLLAGANEQYF; v_call: TRBV20-1; d_call: TRBD2; j_call: TRBJ2-7; clone_size: many
cdr3_nt: TGTGCCAGCAGCTTGCGGGACCGCTCCTACGAGCAGTACTTC; cdr3_aa: CASSLRDRSYEQYF; v_call: TRBV5-7; d_call: .; j_call: TRBJ2-7; clone_size: many
cdr3_nt: TGTGCCAGCAGCTCGAGGACAGGGGCCTATGGCTACACCTTC; cdr3_aa: CASSSRTGAYGYTF; v_call: TRBV7-8; d_call: TRBD1; j_call: TRBJ1-2; clone_size: many
cdr3_nt: TGTGCCAGCAGTCAGGCATGGGACAGGGTTCGTGGAAACACCATATATTTT; cdr3_aa: CASSQAWDRVRGNTIYF; v_call: TRBV7-6; d_call: TRBD1; j_call: TRBJ1-3; clone_size: many
cdr3_nt: TGCGCCAGCAGTGATTTTACCCCTAGCGACTACAATGAGCAGTTCTTC; cdr3_aa: CASSDFTPSDYNEQFF; v_call: TRBV10-1; d_call: .; j_call: TRBJ2-1; clone_size: many
cdr3_nt: TGCAGTGCTAGAGTTCGGGGGGCGACAGATACGCAGTATTTT; cdr3_aa: CSARVRGATDTQYF; v_call: TRBV20-1; d_call: .; j_call: TRBJ2-3; clone_size: many
cdr3_nt: TGTGCCAGCAGCCAAGATCATACAGTTCGAGTGAACACTGAAGCTTTCTTT; cdr3_aa: CASSQDHTVRVNTEAFF; v_call: TRBV14; d_call: .; j_call: TRBJ1-1; clone_size: many
cdr3_nt: TGTGCCTGGGAGGGACAGCCGAACACTGAAGCTTTCTTT; cdr3_aa: CAWEGQPNTEAFF; v_call: TRBV30; d_call: TRBD1; j_call: TRBJ1-1; clone_size: .
cdr3_nt: TGTGCCAGCAGTCCGTCGACAGGGGGCACGGGTGAAGCTTTCTTT; cdr3_aa: CASSPSTGGTGEAFF; v_call: TRBV12-3/TRBV12-4; d_call: TRBD1; j_call: TRBJ1-1; clone_size: many
cdr3_nt: TGCGCCAGCAGCTCAGGACAGACAGCCTATGGCTACACCTTC; cdr3_aa: CASSSGQTAYGYTF; v_call: TRBV5-1; d_call: .; j_call: TRBJ1-2; clone_size: many
cdr3_nt: TGTGCCAGCAGACCGGACAGGATAATCACAGATACGCAGTATTTT; cdr3_aa: CASRPDRIITDTQYF; v_call: TRBV6-2/TRBV6-3; d_call: TRBD1; j_call: TRBJ2-3; clone_size: many
cdr3_nt: TGTGCCAGCAGTTCGAGGTATTTATCTGGAAACACCATATATTTT; cdr3_aa: CASSSRYLSGNTIYF; v_call: TRBV28; d_call: .; j_call: TRBJ1-3; clone_size: many
cdr3_nt: TGTGCCAGCAGCTCTTTGTTAGGACCTCGAAGAACCGGGGAGCTGTTTTTT; cdr3_aa: CASSSLLGPRRTGELFF; v_call: TRBV25-1; d_call: .; j_call: TRBJ2-2; clone_size: many
cdr3_nt: TGTGCCAGCAGTTTGCCCCCCTTTACAGCGACCGGGGAGCTGTTTTTT; cdr3_aa: CASSLPPFTATGELFF; v_call: TRBV28; d_call: .; j_call: TRBJ2-2; clone_size: many